This is a list of T cell receptor beta chains from one sample in a study of blood T cell repertoires in COVID-19. This table comes from immunoSEQ multiplex PCR, and its TCRdb copy is limited to in-frame clones, with some not included. Counted here are about 190,000 clones, approximately 88% occurring once; the ten biggest clones make up 5.5% to 7.5%. Sequenced material: peripheral blood. The receptors shown here come from a middle-aged man with acute or convalescent COVID-19. The CDR3 runs from the conserved cysteine through the conserved F or W. The D gene is left open where the match is weak. The size entry is marked missing in some rows and otherwise reads once, few, many or a size class.

j_call,d_call,clone_size,v_call,cdr3_nt,cdr3_aa
TRBJ2-2,TRBD1,NA,TRBV6-6,TGTGCCAGCAGTCCTTACAGGGGGCATTCGAACACCGGGGAGCTGTTTTTT,CASSPYRGHSNTGELFF
TRBJ2-5,NA,NA,TRBV7-3,TGTGCCAGCAGTCATCAAGAGACCCAGTACTTC,CASSHQETQYF
TRBJ2-1,NA,NA,TRBV9,TGTGCCAGCAGAAGAGCGACGGACAATGAGCAGTTCTTC,CASRRATDNEQFF
TRBJ2-7,TRBD1,NA,TRBV19,TGTAAGGGGGTTGACAGGGGCCCAATTCCGGACTTC,CKGVDRGPIPDF
TRBJ1-5,NA,NA,TRBV4-1,TGCGCCAGCAGCCAAGAAGGCGGGGGCAAAGGGCCCCAGCATTTT,CASSQEGGGKGPQHF
TRBJ1-1,NA,NA,TRBV28,TGTGCCAGCGTGTCCCTGGGCAGGGTGAACACTGAAGCTTTCTTT,CASVSLGRVNTEAFF
TRBJ2-7,NA,NA,TRBV7-3,TGTGCCAGCAGCCTAAAAGGGGGGGACTACGAGCAGTACTTC,CASSLKGGDYEQYF
TRBJ1-4,TRBD1,NA,TRBV18,TGTGCCAGCTCACCACAGCAGGGGGCAACTAATGAAAAACTGTTTTTT,CASSPQQGATNEKLFF
TRBJ2-1,NA,NA,TRBV10-1,TGCGCCAGGAGAGGGGGGGGCCTCGGGTACAATGAGCAGTTCTTC,CARRGGGLGYNEQFF
TRBJ1-5,NA,NA,TRBV7-9,TGTGCCAGCAGCCCACCCTCGGGGACCCAGCATTTT,CASSPPSGTQHF
TRBJ2-3,TRBD2,NA,TRBV5-1,TGCGCCAGCAGCTCCCCCTGGACTAGCGGGGGGTCCACAGATACGCAGTATTTT,CASSSPWTSGGSTDTQYF
TRBJ1-1,NA,NA,TRBV29-1,TGCAGCGTTGTTGGCCTCACGGGCACTGAAGCTTTCTTT,CSVVGLTGTEAFF
TRBJ2-1,NA,NA,TRBV19,TGTGCCAGTACCGGTCACAGGAGATACAATGAGCAGTTCTTC,CASTGHRRYNEQFF
TRBJ1-1,TRBD1,once,TRBV7-9,TGTGCCAGCAGCTCTCAGGGGGAGAGAACTGAAGCTTTCTTT,CASSSQGERTEAFF
TRBJ1-1,NA,NA,TRBV6-4,TGTGCCAGCAGTGAACAGCAGAACACTGAAGCTTTCTTT,CASSEQQNTEAFF
TRBJ2-5,NA,NA,TRBV6-2/TRBV6-3,TGTGCCAGCAGTTACTCGGAGGTCGGAGAGACCCAGTACTTC,CASSYSEVGETQYF